These 3 T cell receptor beta chains were sequenced from one sample in a study of T cell repertoires in cytomegalovirus infection. Via MiXCR, TCRdb re-called the reads, giving one row per CDR3 protein. Here the sample spans 400,000 to 600,000 distinct CDR3 sequences, 40% to 50% being singletons. Antigen specificity for these receptors is unknown. The material sequenced was cultured PBMCs, taken from culture after CMV antigen stimulation. The receptors originated from a human donor in good health (CMV status not recorded). Some clones in this sample may be carry-over from other donors' samples.

In DNA, the CDR3 is TGTGCCAGCAGTTCGGTTCTGCGGGGGGCCACAGATACGCAGTATTTT. As protein: CASSSVLRGATDTQYF. This chain uses TRBV27 with TRBJ2-3, with 8 bases aligning to TRBD2. Germline CDR1 reads MNHEY; CDR2 reads SMNVEV (reference sequence). J gave up 2 bases and V 4 bases, and 8 bases lay outside the gene matches. This CDR3 contains 16 residues.

This clonotype was seen a handful of times. The V call is TRBV7-9, the J call TRBJ2-1; perhaps TRBD2 as D (5 bases). Trimming took 6 bases from V and 7 from J, leaving 19 bases between them. The CDR3 totals 15 residues. CDR1 is SEHNR, CDR2 FQNEAQ, per germline (reference sequence). Here the CDR3 DNA reads TGTGCCAGCAGTCACCAAGGGAGAGAATCGAATGAGCAGTTCTTC. Translated: CASSHQGRESNEQFF.

The table lists this clonotype with a few counts. The J gene is TRBJ2-3, the V gene TRBV4-1; D may be TRBD1 (5 bases). The CDR3 has 14 residues. Germline CDR1 and CDR2: MGHRA and YSYEKL. Trimming stripped 1 base from V and 4 bases from J, with 9 bases between. In nucleotides, the CDR3 is TGCGCCAGCAGCCAAGCCGACAGCGCAGATACGCAGTATTTT. This sequence encodes CASSQADSADTQYF.